The text below deals with one T cell receptor (beta chain). This clonotype was recorded at least ten times. What antigen it recognizes has not been identified. No much larger clonotype is one base removed from it; base qualities were not supplied. In the ophthalmopathy patients, disease was moderately to severely active, with a Clinical Activity Score of 3 or more, a NOSPECS grade of 4 or more, and a duration of less than 3 months. Patients with uncontrolled infections, other autoimmune diseases, pregnancy or lactation were excluded. Clinical symptoms, serum thyroxine and TRAb, thyroid ultrasound, and orbital computed tomography formed the basis for the diagnoses. PBMCs were isolated from about 9.2 ml of fresh peripheral blood by Ficoll-Paque density gradient centrifugation. Trizol reagent was used to extract total RNA, and RNA quality was then checked on an Agilent 2100 Bioanalyzer. This sample was taken from a study of T cells in Graves' hyperthyroidism and ophthalmopathy (dated by TCRdb to 2018 to 2020). About the study as a whole: Peripheral blood samples were taken at the time of initial diagnosis, prior to any treatment. To identify distinguishing TCR V-J signatures, a discovery cohort of around 98 patients was used, comprising 40 to 45 with Graves' ophthalmopathy and around 60 with stable Graves' hyperthyroidism. Prospective prediction of ophthalmopathy was tested in an independent validation cohort consisting of about 19 hyperthyroidism patients and approximately 16 patients who later progressed to ophthalmopathy. The 100 discovery patients were randomly split 7:3 into training and test sets. In addition, the study compared T-cell repertoires in thyroid tissue and in blood from several Graves' hyperthyroidism patients. After blood sampling, hyperthyroidism patients were treated with methimazole at a starting dose of 30 mg daily, and ophthalmopathy patients were treated with high-dose intravenous methylprednisolone. According to the paper, TCR Vbeta CDR3 sequencing was carried out on approximately 140 peripheral blood samples, which came from fewer than 50 ophthalmopathy, under 85 hyperthyroidism and approximately 17 progressor patients. The research as a whole found: Most expanded thyroid clonotypes (frequency above 0.001) were also detected in blood, a finding suggesting that blood repertoires may reflect thyroid immune responses. During validation, the model predicted progression to ophthalmopathy a median of approximately 6.5 months ahead of onset, with around 71% sensitivity and about 72% specificity. In cross-validation, a model built on a 13 V-J signature told ophthalmopathy apart from stable hyperthyroidism with under 90% sensitivity and roughly 81% specificity, and in testing the same model reached 80%/75%. Sample size was not statistically predetermined, and blinding of investigators to group allocation was not performed.

The TCR beta CDR3 regions were amplified from the RNA transcripts. The first round of RT-PCR for the TCR CDR3 was performed with the HTBI primer set and the Qiagen OneStep RT-PCR kit. Libraries were constructed in a second round of multiplex PCR, after which size selection and purification were carried out. Paired-end sequencing of the libraries was performed with 100 bp reads on an Illumina HiSeq2000. The published analysis was carried out like this. Raw data were processed with SOAPnuke, discarding reads with adapters, uncalled bases, mean Phred below 15, or no exact constant-primer or identifier match. High-quality paired reads were merged with COPE v1.2.5, and unique nucleotide sequences were defined as clonotypes. MiTCR v1.1 was used to align the clonotypes against IMGT TRBV, TRBD and TRBJ reference segments. Analysis was restricted to V-J combinations with a frequency above 0.0001, which covered 99.2% of repertoires. A TCS score was defined as the ratio of F50 (clonal expansion) to E x V (chaos), with BLOSUM62-based TCRdist applied between CDR3 peptides within each V-J. Welch's t-statistics and random forest reduced 450 to 600 V-J features to 13, which were used in a naive Bayes classifier (R e1071). Thyroid-blood repertoire similarity was quantified with the Morisita-Horn index. TCRdb's own reprocessing of the public reads used fastp at Q25 and MiXCR and kept productive beta chains. CDR3 protein sequences are deduplicated, and each keeps its most common genes and DNA. These V and J calls originate from TCRdb's pipeline instead of the authors' own analysis. The sample table records fewer than 750,000 distinct CDR3 sequences; roughly 15% of these occur just once. Roughly 4.5% of the sample lies in the top ten.

CDR1 and CDR2 were assigned from the germline V gene as MNHEY and SVGEGT. Trimming removed 1 base from V and 0 bases from J, leaving 7 bases between the germline ends. The CDR3 numbers 14 residues from cysteine through phenylalanine. Solely the CDR3 DNA is kept, with 42 bases framed from the first base. The sequencing input was blood. The TCR was taken from a woman aged 40 to 50 with Graves' ophthalmopathy. The rearranged chain carries TRBV6-2 or TRBV6-3 and TRBJ2-7, with no reliable assignment of the D segment. The encoded CDR3 is CASSYWRSSYEQYF. The DNA sequence follows: TGTGCCAGCAGTTACTGGCGCAGCTCCTACGAGCAGTACTTC.